This paragraph reports one T cell receptor (beta chain). As yet, its antigen is unknown. This specimen belongs to a study of cytomegalovirus exposure and HLA in healthy donors. Study-wide results and limits: Later analysis showed most CMV-associated TCR beta chains appearing HLA-restricted. The analysis excluded some indistinguishable V segments, including TRBV6-2 and TRBV6-3.

The CDR3 totals 13 residues. Germline-derived CDR1 and CDR2 are LNHDA and SQIVND (reference sequence). The V end lost 3 bases, the J end lost 4 bases, and 9 bases lay between the germline ends. PCR employed 60 Vbeta and 13 Jbeta primers. Sequenced by immunoSEQ multiplex PCR; TCRdb stores in-frame clones only, minus some. The sample shows under 200,000 clones, 84% of them seen only once. The chain couples TRBV19 to TRBJ1-2; D is ambiguous. Input material: PBMCs. The source of this sequence is a young man in good health and CMV-seronegative. The CDR3 protein is CASSIMGSYGYTF. The CDR3, as DNA: TGTGCCAGTAGTATTATGGGCAGCTATGGCTACACCTTC.